The next 31 T cell receptor beta chains were all read from a single sample in a study of T cell responses to AZD1222 COVID-19 vaccine. Sequencing was performed with immunoSEQ multiplex PCR; in TCRdb, only in-frame clones are kept and a portion is missing. The data contain fewer than 80,000 clones, roughly 88% of them singletons. The source was peripheral blood, collected 28 days after the second dose of the MenACWY control vaccine. These receptors were collected from an adult who received the MenACWY meningococcal vaccine as a control.

V gene TRBV6-5 combines with J gene TRBJ2-3; D is undetermined. The CDR3 is 16 residues long. The V end lost 0 bases, the J end lost 0 bases, and 10 bases lay between the germline ends. Germline V gene lookup returns CDR1 MNHEY and CDR2 SVGAGI. CDR3: CASSYSWQQSTDTQYF. The CDR3 region has the DNA TGTGCCAGCAGTTACTCGTGGCAGCAAAGCACAGATACGCAGTATTTT.

The rearrangement uses TRBV6-1 and TRBJ1-1; the D gene is possibly TRBD1 (5 bases). V was pared by 2 bases and J by 4 bases, with 14 bases between. This CDR3 is built from 15 residues. Germline V gene sequence: CDR1 MNHNS, CDR2 SASEGT. The chain's CDR3 is CASSEFGAAVTEAFF. The CDR3, as DNA: TGTGCCAGCAGTGAATTTGGGGCGGCAGTCACTGAAGCTTTCTTT.

This sequence joins TRBV10-3 and TRBJ1-5; weak D call: TRBD1 (5 bases). Germline-derived CDR1 and CDR2 are ENHRY and SYGVKD. V gave up 6 bases and J gave up 8 bases, with 17 bases separating them. The CDR3 runs 14 residues. CDR3 nucleotides: TGTGCCATCAGCCAGGGACCAAGCGACGAGCCCCAGCATTTT. Amino acid sequence: CAISQGPSDEPQHF.

The rearrangement links TRBV4-1 to TRBJ1-2; 8 nucleotides match TRBD1. Germline CDR1 MGHRA, CDR2 YSYEKL. V lost 4 bases to trimming and J lost 7 bases; unmatched junction nucleotides: 14. The CDR3 totals 16 residues. Here the CDR3 reads CASSPPRAQGARGYTF. DNA of the CDR3: TGCGCCAGCAGCCCCCCTAGGGCTCAGGGGGCGCGTGGCTACACCTTC.

The chain uses TRBV28 and TRBJ1-2, with TRBD1 matching over 9 bases. The CDR3 spans 14 residues. V dropped 7 bases and J dropped 2; count of bases not matched to a gene: 5. Germline CDR1 and CDR2: MDHEN and SYDVKM. CDR3 sequence (DNA): TGTGCCAGCACCCTACAGGGGGCGAACTATGGCTACACCTTC. Translated: CASTLQGANYGYTF.

This chain uses TRBV6-1 with TRBJ2-5, with a weak D call TRBD1 (6 bases). CDR1 MNHNS and CDR2 SASEGT come from the germline V gene. The V end lost 2 bases, the J end lost 2 bases, and 12 bases lay between the germline ends. The CDR3 loop spans 15 amino acids. The CDR3 loop is CASSEFLGQQETQYF. For the CDR3, the DNA is TGTGCCAGCAGTGAATTTCTGGGACAACAAGAGACCCAGTACTTC.

This chain connects TRBV28 to TRBJ2-5; D possibly corresponds to TRBD2 (5 bases). The CDR3 contains 14 residues. Germline loops: CDR1 MDHEN, CDR2 SYDVKM. Trimming took off 4 bases at V and 5 bases at J, with 14 bases between the two ends. The chain's CDR3 is CASSSLAGRETQYF. In nucleotides, the CDR3 is TGTGCCAGCAGTTCCTTGGCGGGTCGGGAGACCCAGTACTTC.

This chain connects TRBV27 to TRBJ2-7; 7 nucleotides align to TRBD1. J lost 2 bases, V lost 6 bases, and 4 bases had no gene match. The CDR3 loop spans 13 amino acids. Germline CDR1 is MNHEY and CDR2 is SMNVEV (reference sequence). In DNA, the CDR3 is TGTGCCAGCAGGAGGGGGCAGACCTACGAGCAGTACTTC. Its protein product is CASRRGQTYEQYF.

This chain uses TRBV20-1 with TRBJ1-4, with unresolved D. The CDR3 has 14 residues. V shed 3 bases and J shed 4 bases, with 12 bases lying between them. In germline, CDR1 is DFQATT, CDR2 SNEGSKA (reference sequence). The CDR3 here is CSASVGTNNEKLFF. CDR3 sequence (DNA): TGCAGTGCTAGTGTCGGCACTAATAATGAAAAACTGTTTTTT.

This chain joins TRBV7-6 and TRBJ2-1; D possibly corresponds to TRBD1 (5 bases). Per the germline V gene, CDR1 is SGHVS and CDR2 is FNYEAQ. Trimming removed 1 base at V and 7 bases at J, with 17 bases between. There are 16 residues in the CDR3. CDR3 protein: CASSLEAGNRGNEQFF. As DNA, the CDR3 is TGTGCCAGCAGCTTAGAAGCAGGAAATAGGGGTAATGAGCAGTTCTTC.

The V and J genes are TRBV4-3 and TRBJ1-2; tentative D call: TRBD1 (5 bases). CDR1 and CDR2 (germline): LGHNA, YSLEER. The ends were cut back, 0 bases at V and 4 bases at J, with 12 bases in the middle. There are 15 residues in the CDR3. This chain's CDR3 is CASSQDPQGFYGYTF. The CDR3, as DNA: TGCGCCAGCAGCCAAGATCCGCAGGGCTTCTATGGCTACACCTTC.

The chain carries TRBV19 and TRBJ2-2; 7 nucleotides line up with TRBD2. CDR1 is LNHDA, CDR2 SQIVND, per germline (reference sequence). J gave up 6 bases and V 4 bases, and 8 bases lay outside the gene matches. The CDR3 has 15 residues. CDR3 amino acids: CASSRGGIVAGELFF. CDR3 nucleotide sequence: TGTGCCAGTAGTAGGGGGGGAATTGTTGCCGGGGAGCTGTTTTTT. The whole variable domain, remainder taken from reference TRBV19 and TRBJ2-2, is DGGITQSPKYLFRKEGQNVTLSCEQNLNHDAMYWYRQDPGQGLRLIYYSQIVNDFQKGDIAEGYSVSREKKESFPLTVTSAQKNPTAFYLCASSRGGIVAGELFFGEGSRLTVL.

The rearrangement links TRBV2 to TRBJ2-1, with TRBD1 as a possible D gene (6 bases). V was clipped by 7 bases and J by 2 bases, with 9 bases between them. This CDR3 is built from 13 residues. Germline loops: CDR1 SNHLY, CDR2 FYNNEI. The chain's CDR3 is CASNQGPYNEQFF. The CDR3, as DNA: TGTGCCAGCAACCAGGGGCCCTACAATGAGCAGTTCTTC.

CDR3 DNA sequence: TGTGCCAGCAGTTACTCGAAAGCTTGGGGACAGATAGCCTACGAGCAGTACTTC. It translates to CASSYSKAWGQIAYEQYF. The V and J genes are TRBV6-2 or TRBV6-3 and TRBJ2-7, with 7 bases that match TRBD1. There are 18 residues in the CDR3. Germline values: CDR1 MNHEY, CDR2 SVGEGT. V shed 0 bases and J 2 bases; nucleotides not matched to a gene: 13.

The CDR3 DNA reads as TGTGCCAGCTGCATGGCGGGGGGGACATACAATGAGCAGTTCTTC. This translates into CASCMAGGTYNEQFF. V is TRBV7-8 and J is TRBJ2-1; 9 bases agree with TRBD2. CDR3 length equals 15 residues. Per the germline V gene, CDR1 is SGHVS and CDR2 is FQNEAQ. J gave up 4 bases and V 8 bases, and 9 bases lay outside the gene matches.

J is TRBJ1-5 and V is TRBV6-5; D not certain. This CDR3 is 13 amino acids long. The V end lost 5 bases, the J end lost 2 bases, and 7 bases lay between the germline ends. Germline CDR1 and CDR2: MNHEY and SVGAGI. CDR3 nucleotides: TGTGCCAGCAGTAGGAGGGGCAATCAGCCCCAGCATTTT. Translated, it gives CASSRRGNQPQHF.

This clone was recorded once. The rearrangement joins TRBV18 to TRBJ1-6; 10 positions agree with TRBD1. V gave up 2 bases and J gave up 7 bases; unmatched junction bases: 8. This CDR3 spans 17 amino acids. The germline V gene encodes CDR1 KGHSH and CDR2 LQKENI. In DNA, the CDR3 is TGTGCCAGCTCACCAATACCGGGACAGGGGAACAATTCACCCCTCCACTTT. Residues: CASSPIPGQGNNSPLHF.

This clone was detected only once. The chain links TRBV19 to TRBJ1-5, with 9 nucleotides matching TRBD1. V was clipped by 7 bases and J by 4 bases; unmatched bases: 11. The V gene's germline CDR1 is LNHDA and CDR2 SQIVND (reference sequence). This CDR3 has 16 residues. The CDR3 loop is CASKPIAGTGNQPQHF. CDR3 sequence (DNA): TGTGCCAGTAAACCCATAGCCGGGACAGGGAATCAGCCCCAGCATTTT.

The chain is built from TRBV7-9 and TRBJ1-1; D is unresolved. CDR3 length equals 15 residues. The V end lost 6 bases, the J end lost 4 bases, and 18 bases lay between the germline ends. In germline, CDR1 is SEHNR, CDR2 FQNEAQ (reference sequence). The CDR3 coding sequence is TGTGCCAGCAGAAATAAAGAGAGGTTATTCACTGAAGCTTTCTTT. This translates into CASRNKERLFTEAFF.

The chain joins TRBV2 to TRBJ1-6; 8 nucleotides align to TRBD1. Germline CDR1 is SNHLY and CDR2 is FYNNEI. The length of the CDR3 is 16 residues. Trimming removed 6 bases from V and 4 bases from J; junction bases left unmatched: 8. The CDR3 DNA sequence: TGTGCCAGCAGGCTAGGACAGGGCGCGTATAATTCACCCCTCCACTTT. This encodes CASRLGQGAYNSPLHF.

This CDR3 reads CASSQEVDINYGYTF. The CDR3 DNA reads as TGTGCCAGCAGCCAAGAGGTAGACATTAACTATGGCTACACCTTC. This chain links TRBV4-2 with TRBJ1-2; no clear D. V lost 0 bases to trimming and J lost 1 base, with 9 bases between them. This CDR3 region has 15 residues. The germline V gene encodes CDR1 LGHNA and CDR2 YNFKEQ.

This chain joins TRBV21-1 and TRBJ2-5; TRBD2 is taken as the D call from the table, unchecked against the DNA. TRBV21-1 is described as a pseudogene. The CDR3 is 17 amino acids. CDR3 sequence: CASPKPGGSGAQETQYF. The CDR3 DNA follows: TGTGCCAGCCCCAAACCTGGAGGTAGCGGGGCCCAAGAGACCCAGTACTTC.

CDR3 amino acids: CSVGRNEQFF. In DNA form, the CDR3 reads TGCAGCGTTGGCCGGAATGAGCAGTTCTTC. The chain uses TRBV29-1 and TRBJ2-1; the D is unclear. Germline V gene sequence: CDR1 SQVTM, CDR2 ANQGSEA. This CDR3 is built from 10 residues. The V end lost 4 bases, the J end lost 7 bases, and 5 bases lay between the germline ends.

This chain uses TRBV7-8 with TRBJ1-2; TRBD1 aligns across 7 bases. In germline, CDR1 is SGHVS, CDR2 FQNEAQ. V was pared by 0 bases and J by 2 bases, with 6 bases of the junction left unmatched. CDR3 length equals 16 residues. This CDR3 is CASSLAEGANNYGYTF. The CDR3 DNA reads as TGTGCCAGCAGCTTAGCTGAGGGGGCGAACAACTATGGCTACACCTTC.

This chain uses TRBV27 with TRBJ2-1; D remains unclear. The CDR3 sequence is 13 residues long. CDR1 and CDR2 from the germline V gene are MNHEY and SMNVEV (reference sequence). The V end was cut by 6 bases, the J end by 3 bases, with 9 bases between. The CDR3 DNA sequence: TGTGCCAGCAGGGAAACAGACTACAATGAGCAGTTCTTC. Amino acids: CASRETDYNEQFF.

V is TRBV19 and J is TRBJ1-1, with TRBD1 identical over 8 bases. CDR1 is LNHDA and CDR2 is SQIVND in the germline V gene (reference sequence). The CDR3 runs 14 residues. The V and J ends lost 4 bases and 1 base, in that order; junction bases with no gene match: 2. DNA for the CDR3: TGTGCCAGTAGTACACAGGGGGGGAACACTGAAGCTTTCTTT. Protein: CASSTQGGNTEAFF.

V gene TRBV6-1 combines with J gene TRBJ1-3; no firm D call. This CDR3 has 14 amino acids. With 1 base removed from V and 5 bases from J, the gap between germline ends came to 9 bases. Germline V gene sequence: CDR1 MNHNS, CDR2 SASEGT. The DNA for the CDR3 is TGTGCCAGCAGTGAAGGTGGCGTTAGAAACACCATATATTTT. Protein product: CASSEGGVRNTIYF.

The J gene is TRBJ1-2, the V gene TRBV2, with TRBD1 identical over 10 bases. The CDR3 consists of 13 residues. Trimming at V came to 8 bases and at J to 4 bases, leaving 4 bases not matched to a gene. CDR1 is SNHLY and CDR2 is FYNNEI in the germline V gene. The CDR3 sequence is CASRDRGSYGYTF. CDR3 nucleotide sequence: TGTGCCAGCCGGGACAGGGGTAGCTATGGCTACACCTTC. Full variable domain (missing parts from reference TRBV2 and TRBJ1-2): EPEVTQTPSHQVTQMGQEVILRCVPISNHLYFYWYRQILGQKVEFLVSFYNNEISEKSEIFDDQFSVERPDGSNFTLKIRSTKLEDSAMYFCASRDRGSYGYTFGSGTRLTVV.

The table lists this clone with a few counts. This chain links TRBV6-1 with TRBJ1-4, with D maybe TRBD1 (6 bases). There are 15 residues in the CDR3. The germline V gene has CDR1 MNHNS and CDR2 SASEGT. Trimming pared 3 bases from V and 5 bases from J, leaving 13 bases between. This CDR3 is CASSDRGQGNEKLFF. CDR3 sequence (DNA): TGTGCCAGCAGTGACCGAGGGCAGGGGAATGAAAAACTGTTTTTT.

The rearrangement joins TRBV7-8 to TRBJ2-3, with 9 bases identical to TRBD1. The V and J ends lost 3 bases and 4 bases, in that order; junction bases with no gene match: 8. The CDR3 length is 16 residues. Germline V lookup: CDR1 SGHVS, CDR2 FQNEAQ. The CDR3 loop reads CASSLSGTGPPDTQYF. CDR3 coding DNA: TGTGCCAGCAGCTTGTCCGGGACAGGGCCCCCAGATACGCAGTATTTT. Full variable domain (missing parts from reference TRBV7-8 and TRBJ2-3): GAGVSQSPRYKVAKRGQDVALRCDPISGHVSLFWYQQALGQGPEFLTYFQNEAQLDKSGLPSDRFFAERPEGSVSTLKIQRTQQEDSAVYLCASSLSGTGPPDTQYFGPGTRLTVL.

The rearrangement uses TRBV5-8 and TRBJ1-5, with unresolved D. Germline V gene lookup returns CDR1 SGHTS and CDR2 YDEGEE. The CDR3 extends over 15 amino acids. The germline V and J ends were trimmed by 5 bases and 0 bases, with 12 bases remaining between them. CDR3 nucleotides: TGTGCCAGCAGTGCGGGCCCTTTTAGCAATCAGCCCCAGCATTTT. As protein: CASSAGPFSNQPQHF.